The sequence of this T cell receptor (beta chain) was determined in a study of Ad26.COV2.S vaccination and SARS-CoV-2 variants. The table came from immunoSEQ multiplex PCR; TCRdb's copy has only in-frame clones and leaves some out. The table records 200,000 to 250,000 clones, around 87% of them present only once. The treatment denotes: 19 received Ad26.COV2.S at low or high dose, single or two shots; about 5 received placebo; per-sample allocation not given. Day 63 after the first vaccine or placebo injection was the time point for sampling. CDR1 and CDR2 (germline): SGHTA, FQGTGA. The CDR3 extends over 13 amino acids. With 1 base removed from V and 13 bases from J, the gap between germline ends came to 14 bases.

V and J are TRBV7-3 and TRBJ2-1, with D tentatively TRBD1 (5 bases). This sample comprised peripheral blood, obtained in a trial of Ad26.COV2.S vaccine versus placebo. This clonotype originated in a person between 18 and 65 years old who received the Ad26.COV2.S COVID-19 vaccine or a placebo. Here the CDR3 DNA reads TGTGCCAGCAGCTTAAGTTCTTTGCAGGGACAGTTCTTC. Protein product: CASSLSSLQGQFF.